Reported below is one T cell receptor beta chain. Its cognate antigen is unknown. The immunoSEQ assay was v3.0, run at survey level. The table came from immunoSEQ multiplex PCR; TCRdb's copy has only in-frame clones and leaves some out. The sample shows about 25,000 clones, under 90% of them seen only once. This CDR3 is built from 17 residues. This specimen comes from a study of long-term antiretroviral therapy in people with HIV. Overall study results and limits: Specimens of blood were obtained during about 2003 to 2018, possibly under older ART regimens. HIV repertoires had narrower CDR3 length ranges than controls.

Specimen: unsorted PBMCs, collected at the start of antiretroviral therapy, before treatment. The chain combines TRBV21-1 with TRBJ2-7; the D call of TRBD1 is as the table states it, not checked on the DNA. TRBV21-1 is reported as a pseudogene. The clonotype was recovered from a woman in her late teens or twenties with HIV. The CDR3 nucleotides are TGTGCCAGCAGCAAATTGTCCGGGACAAGGGCCTCCTACGAGCAGTACTTC. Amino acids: CASSKLSGTRASYEQYF.